These 30 T cell receptor beta chains came from one sample sequenced in a study of blood T cells in healthy people across ages. A J-beta primer mix and a sample-barcoded 5' primer were used in a second PCR of roughly 6 to 12 cycles. MiXCR, run by TCRdb on the 5' RACE reads, gives a single entry per CDR3 protein. Of 1.5 million to 1.9 million distinct CDR3 sequences in the sample, approximately 39% were seen once. The sequencing sample was made of blood. Every receptor here comes from a woman aged 18-35 years in good health.

This rearrangement joins TRBV10-3 to TRBJ2-5, with 16 bases identical to TRBD2. The CDR3 extends over 18 amino acids. J was trimmed by 2 bases and V by 10 bases; bases with no gene match: 13. Looked up from germline, CDR1 is ENHRY and CDR2 is SYGVKD. CDR3 in amino acids: CASKGGTSGRALQETQYF. CDR3 sequence (DNA): TGTGCCAGCAAGGGGGGGACTAGCGGGAGGGCCCTTCAAGAGACCCAGTACTTC.

In its sample, this clonotype was seen a few times. This sequence joins TRBV7-2 and TRBJ2-7, with 11 bases matching TRBD2. The V gene's germline CDR1 is SGHTA and CDR2 FQGNSA. V lost 5 bases, J lost 7 bases, and 22 bases stayed unmatched. The CDR3 sequence is 19 residues long. CDR3 nucleotide sequence: TGTGCCAGCAGCAAAGTCCCTAGCGGGAGGATGAGCTCCTACAATGAGCAGTACTTC. Encoded protein: CASSKVPSGRMSSYNEQYF.

The V call is TRBV20-1, the J call TRBJ2-7, with a weak D call TRBD2 (5 bases). Germline CDR1 reads DFQATT; CDR2 reads SNEGSKA (reference sequence). The CDR3 consists of 13 residues. V gave up 6 bases and J gave up 2 bases, with 14 bases separating them. The DNA for the CDR3 is TGCAGTGCCAGACCCGCGGGCACCTACGAGCAGTACTTC. Its translation: CSARPAGTYEQYF.

The chain employs TRBV7-6 and TRBJ2-5, with a possible D match to TRBD2 (5 bases). Germline CDR1 is SGHVS and CDR2 is FNYEAQ. V shed 5 bases and J shed 11 bases, with 15 bases lying between them. The length of the CDR3 is 12 residues. The CDR3 DNA follows: TGTGCCAGCAGCCCTTCCGACGGGGAGCAGTACTTC. Its translation is CASSPSDGEQYF.

The CDR3: CASTGDTGELFF. CDR3 sequence (DNA): TGCGCCAGTACTGGAGACACCGGGGAGCTGTTTTTT. The rearrangement links TRBV5-1 to TRBJ2-2; no definite D call. V was trimmed by 8 bases and J by 3 bases, leaving 8 bases between them. The V gene's germline CDR1 is SGHRS and CDR2 YFSETQ. This CDR3 spans 12 amino acids.

Note on this clonotype: One end of the junction is discordant with germline, which a read error may explain. The V gene is TRBV2, the J gene TRBJ1-5, with TRBD1 identical over 7 bases. Germline V gene data show CDR1 as SNHLY and CDR2 as FYNNEI. The CDR3 totals 14 residues. CDR3 protein: CASSEGDSNRPQHF. Written as DNA, the CDR3 is TGTGCCAGCAGTGAGGGGGACAGCAATCGGCCCCAGCATTTT.

This clonotype has a handful of counts. The CDR3 loop reads CATSRVSGAGYTF. The CDR3 DNA sequence: TGTGCCACCAGCAGAGTTTCGGGGGCTGGCTACACCTTC. This rearrangement joins TRBV15 to TRBJ1-2; tentatively, D is TRBD1 (6 bases). This CDR3 contains 13 residues. Trimming took 1 base from V and 7 from J, leaving 10 bases between them. Germline loops: CDR1 LNHNV, CDR2 YYDKDF (reference sequence).

This clonotype was seen more than once but under ten times. The chain's CDR3 is CASRVGGAGIYGYTF. Written as DNA, the CDR3 is TGTGCCAGCAGGGTAGGGGGCGCGGGTATCTATGGCTACACCTTC. The chain couples TRBV12-3 or TRBV12-4 to TRBJ1-2, with TRBD1 matching 7 bases. CDR3 length: 15 amino acids. V shed 6 bases, J shed 4 bases, and the junction held 11 bases outside the gene matches.

The V and J genes are TRBV7-2 and TRBJ1-5; maybe TRBD1 (5 bases). CDR3 length: 15 amino acids. The germline gives CDR1 SGHTA, CDR2 FQGNSA. Trimming took 5 bases from V and 7 from J, leaving 18 bases between them. CDR3 sequence reads: CASSQSQELGQPQHF. The CDR3 region has the DNA TGTGCCAGCAGCCAATCACAGGAGCTCGGACAGCCCCAGCATTTT.

Here the CDR3 DNA reads TGTGCCAGCAGTGATATAGGGGGAGGGATCACAGATACGCAGTATTTT. Amino acids: CASSDIGGGITDTQYF. V gene TRBV6-4 combines with J gene TRBJ2-3, with D perhaps TRBD2 (7 bases). The germline V and J ends were trimmed by 3 bases and 2 bases, with 15 bases remaining between them. Germline V gene lookup returns CDR1 MRHNA and CDR2 SNTAGT. CDR3 length: 16 residues.

The chain links TRBV6-4 to TRBJ2-4; D is unresolved. The J call is uncertain, as TRBJ2-7 better fits the DNA end. This CDR3 spans 13 amino acids. The germline V gene encodes CDR1 MRHNA and CDR2 SNTAGT. The CDR3 loop reads CASSRSDGYEQYF. CDR3 bases: TGTGCCAGCAGCCGATCGGACGGTTACGAGCAGTACTTC.

The J gene is TRBJ1-2, the V gene TRBV12-3 or TRBV12-4, with 8 bases identical to TRBD1. With 6 bases clipped from V and 8 bases from J, the junction kept 5 bases outside the gene matches. The CDR3 spans 12 residues. The CDR3 DNA follows: TGTGCCAGCAGGGCAGGGGGCTTGGGCTACACCTTC. It translates to CASRAGGLGYTF.

V gene TRBV27 combines with J gene TRBJ2-1; perhaps TRBD2 as D (5 bases). Germline values: CDR1 MNHEY, CDR2 SMNVEV (reference sequence). The length of the CDR3 is 14 residues. V dropped 5 bases and J dropped 8 bases, with 16 bases sitting between them. The DNA for the CDR3 is TGTGCCAGCAGTCCTCGAGGGCCGTGGGATGAGCAGTTCTTC. Its translation: CASSPRGPWDEQFF.

This clonotype was found once. This CDR3 is CSADAGTSGRNEQYF. CDR3 coding DNA: TGCAGTGCTGATGCCGGGACGAGCGGGAGAAATGAGCAGTACTTC. The rearrangement links TRBV20-1 to TRBJ2-7; 8 bases agree with TRBD2. CDR3 length: 15 residues. The germline CDR1 and CDR2 sequences are DFQATT and SNEGSKA (reference sequence). The ends lost 5 bases at V and 7 bases at J; junction bases unmatched: 16.

The table lists this clonotype with a few counts. The genes are TRBV3-1 and TRBJ2-7; 10 nucleotides align to TRBD2. There are 16 residues in the CDR3. The V segment lost 0 bases and the J segment 2 bases; nucleotides outside the gene matches: 4. Germline lookup yields CDR1 LGHDT and CDR2 YNNKEL (reference sequence). The CDR3 bases are TGTGCCAGCAGCCAAGATTGGCTAGCGGGGGCCTACGAGCAGTACTTC. This sequence encodes CASSQDWLAGAYEQYF.

This clonotype was detected a few times. The chain couples TRBV4-1 to TRBJ2-7; TRBD2 aligns across 8 bases. J gave up 6 bases and V 2 bases, and 9 bases lay outside the gene matches. The CDR3 loop spans 15 amino acids. Germline V gene sequence: CDR1 MGHRA, CDR2 YSYEKL. The CDR3 here is CASSQSPAGGLEQYF. Here the CDR3 DNA reads TGCGCCAGCAGCCAATCGCCCGCGGGGGGCCTCGAGCAGTACTTC.

There are a few counts of this clonotype. This sequence joins TRBV7-9 and TRBJ2-7, with D unclear. V lost 7 bases to trimming and J lost 5 bases, with 18 bases between them. The CDR3 has 14 residues. Per germline, CDR1 SEHNR and CDR2 FQNEAQ (reference sequence). DNA of the CDR3: TGTGCCAGCAAATTCTCCCACCTAGAGGACGAGCAGTACTTC. Protein: CASKFSHLEDEQYF.

This clonotype was picked up a small number of times. The CDR3 reads CASSLGLGLAGGRSTDTQYF. The CDR3 nucleotides read TGCGCCAGCAGCTTGGGTCTGGGACTAGCGGGAGGTCGCAGCACAGATACGCAGTATTTT. V usage is TRBV5-1 and J usage is TRBJ2-3, with 15 bases that match TRBD2. V trimming: 0 bases; J trimming: 0 bases; junction bases outside the gene matches: 8. The CDR3 extends over 20 amino acids. From germline, CDR1 is SGHRS and CDR2 YFSETQ.

This clonotype was seen only once. The V gene is TRBV20-1, the J gene TRBJ1-2, with a weak D call TRBD1 (5 bases). This CDR3 is 15 amino acids long. Trimming left V 4 bases short and J 2 bases short, with 17 bases between. Germline-derived CDR1 and CDR2 are DFQATT and SNEGSKA (reference sequence). The CDR3 DNA is TGCAGTGCTAAGGGTCGGCAGGGTTGGAACTATGGCTACACCTTC. Protein sequence: CSAKGRQGWNYGYTF.

As to this clonotype: At one end, the junction sequence differs from germline, possibly due to a read error. The chain couples TRBV29-1 to TRBJ2-5; TRBD1 aligns across 9 bases. The CDR3 totals 14 residues. Germline V gene data show CDR1 as SQVTM and CDR2 as ANQGSEA. For the CDR3, the DNA is TGCAGCGCTGAACAGGGGGCTTATAGAGAGACCCAGTACTTC. Protein product: CSAEQGAYRETQYF.

The rearrangement uses TRBV6-5 and TRBJ2-4; possibly TRBD1 or TRBD2 for D (5 bases each). The CDR3 spans 16 residues. V was shortened by 0 bases and J by 0 bases, with 9 bases between the two germline ends. Germline CDR1 is MNHEY and CDR2 is SVGAGI. The CDR3 is CASSYSQGVAKNIQYF. The CDR3 DNA is TGTGCCAGCAGTTACTCCCAGGGAGTAGCCAAAAACATTCAGTACTTC.

This clonotype has just a few counts. The chain employs TRBV6-2 or TRBV6-3 and TRBJ2-7; 8 positions agree with TRBD2. J was trimmed by 0 bases and V by 6 bases; bases with no gene match: 7. This CDR3 region has 15 residues. Germline V gene data show CDR1 as MNHEY and CDR2 as SVGEGT. The CDR3 loop reads CASRSPGTSSYEQYF. CDR3 in DNA: TGTGCCAGCAGAAGTCCCGGGACTAGCTCCTACGAGCAGTACTTC.

This chain connects TRBV20-1 to TRBJ2-7; the D gene is possibly TRBD1 (5 bases). Trimming removed 3 bases at V and 7 bases at J, with 16 bases between. The CDR3 spans 13 residues. The V gene's germline CDR1 is DFQATT and CDR2 SNEGSKA (reference sequence). The DNA for the CDR3 is TGCAGTGCTAGTAGGGGTAGCTGGCGTGAGCAGTACTTC. Protein sequence: CSASRGSWREQYF.

This clonotype has more than one count but fewer than ten. The chain couples TRBV10-3 to TRBJ2-1; D unclear. The CDR3 extends over 14 amino acids. Germline assignment: CDR1 ENHRY and CDR2 SYGVKD. V dropped 4 bases and J dropped 1 base, with 8 bases sitting between them. CDR3 sequence reads: CAISASQSYNEQFF. The DNA of the CDR3 is TGTGCCATCAGTGCGTCCCAGTCCTACAATGAGCAGTTCTTC.

The V gene is TRBV10-3, the J gene TRBJ2-7; TRBD2 matches at 13 bases. This CDR3 is 12 amino acids long. V lost 10 bases to trimming and J lost 6 bases; unmatched junction nucleotides: 3. From germline, CDR1 is ENHRY and CDR2 SYGVKD. The CDR3 spells CATGLAGAEQYF. The CDR3 DNA sequence: TGTGCCACCGGACTAGCGGGAGCCGAGCAGTACTTC.

The rearrangement joins TRBV20-1 to TRBJ1-2, with D possibly TRBD1 on 6 matching bases. Germline CDR1 is DFQATT and CDR2 is SNEGSKA (reference sequence). V lost 0 bases, J lost 8 bases, and 13 bases lay in between. The CDR3 is 13 residues long. DNA of the CDR3: TGCAGTGCTAGAGATTGGGGGGGGCAGGGCTACACCTTC. Translated, it gives CSARDWGGQGYTF.

This clonotype was seen more than once but under ten times. The rearrangement joins TRBV20-1 to TRBJ1-6, with unresolved D. The germline gives CDR1 DFQATT, CDR2 SNEGSKA (reference sequence). The V end was cut by 4 bases, the J end by 0 bases, with 10 bases between. The CDR3 contains 15 residues. The CDR3 is CSAKDTNSYNSPLHF. CDR3 bases: TGCAGTGCTAAAGACACAAACTCCTATAATTCACCCCTCCACTTT.

This clonotype showed up just a few times. The chain is built from TRBV29-1 and TRBJ2-7; D remains unclear. The CDR3 runs 11 residues. The V end was cut by 5 bases, the J end by 0 bases, with 5 bases between. Germline values: CDR1 SQVTM, CDR2 ANQGSEA. In nucleotides, the CDR3 is TGCAGCGTTCGGTTCTCCTACGAGCAGTACTTC. It codes for CSVRFSYEQYF.

This clonotype was seen more than once but under ten times. The chain has TRBV7-9 and TRBJ2-7; TRBD2 matches at 8 bases. The V gene end was trimmed by 1 base and the J gene end by 4 bases; junction bases not matched to a gene: 12. The CDR3 contains 17 residues. Germline assignment: CDR1 SEHNR and CDR2 FQNEAQ (reference sequence). The CDR3 protein is CASSLEALLAAPYEQYF. As DNA, the CDR3 is TGTGCCAGCAGCTTAGAAGCCCTACTAGCGGCACCTTACGAGCAGTACTTC. Full variable domain (remainder filled in from reference TRBV7-9 and TRBJ2-7): DTGVSQNPRHKITKRGQNVTFRCDPISEHNRLYWYRQTLGQGPEFLTYFQNEAQLEKSRLLSDRFSAERPKGSFSTLEIQRTEQGDSAMYLCASSLEALLAAPYEQYFGPGTRLTVT.

The chain combines TRBV12-3 or TRBV12-4 with TRBJ1-1; D might be TRBD1 (5 bases). The CDR3 sequence is 13 residues long. V was trimmed by 5 bases and J by 11 bases, leaving 18 bases between them. DNA for the CDR3: TGTGCCAGCAGTCCACTAGGGGCAAGAAGGGCTTTCTTT. Its translation is CASSPLGARRAFF.